This TCR beta chain was captured in a study of Graves' ophthalmopathy and Graves' hyperthyroidism. For the study at large: The authors collected peripheral blood at initial diagnosis, before any treatment. Findings of the study overall: Its predictions of ophthalmopathy progression gave the model 55% to 71% sensitivity and 72% to 80% specificity. Cross-validated, the 13-signature model showed 87.88%/81.08% sensitivity/specificity, and 80%/75% in the test set.

Lactation, pregnancy, uncontrolled infections and other autoimmune diseases were all grounds for excluding patients. Germline assignment: CDR1 MNHEY and CDR2 SVGEGT. V was clipped by 3 bases and J by 2 bases, with 10 bases between them. This CDR3 region has 15 residues. This clonotype was observed at least ten times. Its antigen is undetermined. For repertoire sequencing, the TCR beta CDR3 regions were amplified from RNA transcripts. Scientists carried out first-round RT-PCR using HTBI primers and then a second-round multiplex PCR. TCRdb analysed the multiplex PCR reads with MiXCR anew, one entry per CDR3 protein. The top ten hold roughly 1.6% of the sample, which has some 390,000 distinct CDR3 sequences, around 17% seen once.

This receptor was identified in a woman younger than 35 with Graves' ophthalmopathy. The chain employs TRBV6-2 or TRBV6-3 and TRBJ2-2; D is uncertain. Material for sequencing was peripheral blood. The CDR3 nucleotides read TGTGCCAGCAGTTATGGGCTGGAAAACACCGGGGAGCTGTTTTTT. Translating it yields CASSYGLENTGELFF.